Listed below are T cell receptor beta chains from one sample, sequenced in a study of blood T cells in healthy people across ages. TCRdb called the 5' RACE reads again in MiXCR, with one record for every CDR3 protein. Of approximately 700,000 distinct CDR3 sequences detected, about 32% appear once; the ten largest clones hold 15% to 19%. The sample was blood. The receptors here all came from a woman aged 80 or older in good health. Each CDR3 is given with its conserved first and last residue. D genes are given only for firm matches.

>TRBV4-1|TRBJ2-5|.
CASSQAYQETQYF
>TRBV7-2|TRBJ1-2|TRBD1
CASSSTRGQGNYGYTF
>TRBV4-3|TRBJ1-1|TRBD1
CASSQGRQGGAFF
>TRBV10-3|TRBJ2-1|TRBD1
CAISSTGGSGYNEQFF
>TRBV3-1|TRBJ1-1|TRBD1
CASSQAGTGLARNTEAFF
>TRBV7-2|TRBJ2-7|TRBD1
CASSFRTGASYEQYF
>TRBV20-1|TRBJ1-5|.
CSARETRGNQPQHF
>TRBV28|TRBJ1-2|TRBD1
CASSLSGLQGSYTF
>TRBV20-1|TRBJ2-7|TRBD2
CSASPTGTSGYEQYF
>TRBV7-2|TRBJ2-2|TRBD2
CASSLEGTSGTGELFF
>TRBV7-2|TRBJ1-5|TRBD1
CASSREGTALQPQHF
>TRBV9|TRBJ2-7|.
CASSPSGRSSYEQYF
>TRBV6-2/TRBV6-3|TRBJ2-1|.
CASSSTGGLYNEQFF
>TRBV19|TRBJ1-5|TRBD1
CASSGQGGGYQPQHF
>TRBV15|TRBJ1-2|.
CATSRNMDNYYGYTF
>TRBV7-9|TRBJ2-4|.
CASSLELREQYF